A selection of T cell receptor beta chains follows, all from one sample in a study of preoperative IRX-2 immunotherapy in early breast cancer. Repertoires were generated with immunoSEQ multiplex PCR, while TCRdb's copy carries only in-frame clones and drops some. The sample holds roughly 4,000 clones; 69% are singletons and the top ten take more than 10%. The sequencing used tumor tissue, collected after IRX-2 immunotherapy. The receptor set was obtained from a human donor with breast cancer. Both conserved end residues are part of each CDR3. A D gene is named only where the DNA matches it firmly. Rows give clone size only sometimes, using once, few, many, or a class for an expanded clone.

TRBJ2-1	TRBV6-8	.	.	CASSRHNSGNEQFF	TGTGCCAGCAGTCGGCATAATTCTGGAAATGAGCAGTTCTTC
TRBJ2-3	TRBV29-1	.	.	CSVEKGKSIGTDTQYF	TGCAGCGTTGAAAAGGGGAAGTCAATCGGCACAGATACGCAGTATTTT
TRBJ1-2	TRBV6-4	.	TRBD1	CASSDTGQGVSGYTF	TGTGCCAGCAGTGACACCGGACAGGGAGTTAGTGGCTACACCTTC
TRBJ2-7	TRBV6-8	.	.	CASSYRVEGYEQYF	TGTGCCAGCAGTTACCGTGTGGAGGGCTACGAGCAGTACTTC
TRBJ1-3	TRBV11-3	.	.	CASSLVGIGNTIYF	TGTGCCAGCAGCTTAGTAGGTATTGGAAACACCATATATTTT
TRBJ2-7	TRBV28	.	.	CASSSAGTVSYEQYF	TGTGCCAGCAGTAGCGCGGGGACAGTATCCTACGAGCAGTACTTC
TRBJ2-5	TRBV11-3	.	TRBD1	CANSLGQGLGSPWQETQYF	TGTGCCAACAGCTTAGGACAGGGTTTGGGAAGCCCGTGGCAAGAGACCCAGTACTTC
TRBJ1-1	TRBV6-8	.	.	CASSYAAGNTEAFF	TGTGCCAGCAGTTACGCGGCAGGGAACACTGAAGCTTTCTTT
TRBJ2-7	TRBV6-8	.	TRBD2	CASQAGLAGVREQYF	TGTGCCAGCCAAGCGGGACTAGCGGGAGTTCGTGAGCAGTACTTC
TRBJ1-2	TRBV5-1	.	TRBD1	CASSPGQGAHYGYTF	TGCGCCAGCAGCCCTGGACAGGGGGCACACTATGGCTACACCTTC
TRBJ1-2	TRBV5-1	once	.	CASSPDRPNIYGYTF	TGCGCCAGCAGCCCGGACAGACCCAACATCTATGGCTACACCTTC
TRBJ2-7	TRBV11-3	few	.	CASSWEAGSGLEQYF	TGTGCCAGCAGCTGGGAAGCAGGATCGGGGCTGGAGCAGTACTTC
TRBJ1-4	TRBV6-8	.	.	CASSYSVGGSEKLLF	TGTGCCAGCAGTTACTCGGTAGGGGGGAGTGAAAAACTGCTTTTT
TRBJ2-1	TRBV6-8	.	TRBD2	CASSPITSGNNEQFF	TGTGCCAGCAGTCCTATAACTAGCGGCAACAATGAGCAGTTCTTC
TRBJ2-7	TRBV19	.	TRBD2	CASSAKAGAPYEQYF	TGTGCCAGTAGTGCCAAAGCGGGAGCTCCCTACGAGCAGTACTTC
TRBJ2-7	TRBV6-8	few	TRBD1	CASRTGPRDYEQYF	TGTGCCAGCAGGACAGGGCCAAGGGACTACGAGCAGTACTTC